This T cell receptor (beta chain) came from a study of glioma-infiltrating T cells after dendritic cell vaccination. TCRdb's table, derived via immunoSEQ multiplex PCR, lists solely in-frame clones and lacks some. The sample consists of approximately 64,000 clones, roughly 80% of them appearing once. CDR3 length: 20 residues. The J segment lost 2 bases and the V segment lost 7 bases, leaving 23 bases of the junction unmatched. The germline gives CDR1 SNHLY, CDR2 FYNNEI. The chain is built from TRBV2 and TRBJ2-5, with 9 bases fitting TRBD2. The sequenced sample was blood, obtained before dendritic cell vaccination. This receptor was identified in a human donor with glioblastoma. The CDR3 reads CASKEWGLRLAGDLQETQYF. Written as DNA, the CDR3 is TGTGCCAGCAAAGAATGGGGTTTGAGGTTAGCGGGGGACCTACAAGAGACCCAGTACTTC.